Included here is one T cell receptor (beta chain) sequence, with context. The CDR3 has 15 residues. Between the trimmed V and J ends, which lost 6 bases and 5 bases, there was a span of 17 bases. Germline assignment: CDR1 MNHEY and CDR2 SVGAGI. The sample originates from a study of blood T cell repertoires in COVID-19. For the study at large: The United States, Italy and Spain supplied acute and convalescent COVID-19 samples.

Those enrolled in Seattle joined during active infection and were followed longitudinally afterward. Study processing details: Using reference gene primer amplification, nucleated cell counts were estimated. Some clones are missing from TCRdb's copy, which holds only in-frame ones; the method was immunoSEQ multiplex PCR. V, J and clone size were drawn from that table, and D and trimming were deduced from the DNA. Of 160,000 or so clones listed, 79% are singletons. The J gene is TRBJ1-5, the V gene TRBV6-5, with unresolved D. The TCR comes from a woman in her fifties or sixties with COVID-19, enrolled during active disease. The sample taken for sequencing was peripheral blood. CDR3 nucleotides: TGTGCCAGCAGCGGAGGGTCGGAAAAGTATCAGCCCCAGCATTTT. It yields the protein CASSGGSEKYQPQHF.